Listed below are T cell receptor beta chains from one sample, sequenced in a study of CD8+CD57+ T cells in acquired aplastic anemia. TCRdb analysed the reads with MiXCR anew, one entry per CDR3 protein. The sample lists some 200,000 distinct CDR3 sequences, 48% seen once, with around a tenth in the top ten. The sequenced sample was sorted CD4+, CD8+, or CD8+CD57+ T cells (not recorded which) from PBMCs. The receptors stem from a human donor with aplastic anemia. Each CDR3 is given with its conserved first and last residue. Each record gives: V gene, CDR3 protein.

>TRBV5-5
CASSWAEATNEKLFF
>TRBV15
CATSRDGAFYTEQFF
>TRBV10-3
CAISVDRNYGYTF
>TRBV12-3/TRBV12-4
CASSSGLAGGPTYEQYF
>TRBV20-1
CSAPTSGGGYGYTF
>TRBV15
CATSRTGKVDRNTIYF
>TRBV5-1
CASSLFADTEAFF
>TRBV24-1
CATSDSRGRSPLHF
>TRBV29-1
CSVEDPLTAEAFF
>TRBV7-6
CASSLGPGMGNEQFF
>TRBV5-4
CASSLDNYGYTF
>TRBV24-1
CATSDPSGRVDEQFF
>TRBV7-9
CACGRGLDEQYF
>TRBV12-3/TRBV12-4
CASSTGGRIHRVSSYEQYF
>TRBV19
CASSRPGAYEQYF
>TRBV28
CASTSGAMNTEAFF
>TRBV29-1
CSVGGTGGEKLFF
>TRBV5-3
CASRQSGSCEQYF
>TRBV15
CATSSGNEQFF
>TRBV7-3
CASSLTEGRGMGEQYF
>TRBV29-1
CSVERVQGASNEQFF
>TRBV2
CASSVWTGGETQYF
>TRBV9
CASSVPARDRDNEQFF
>TRBV20-1
CSEVREPQHF
>TRBV11-2
CASSLVWRIAKNIQYF
>TRBV11-2
CASSLDPFRTGVETQYF
>TRBV20-1
CSARGIQSGGYTF
>TRBV19
CASSIDGNTF
>TRBV15
CATSRADRYQETQYF
>TRBV9
CASRGSGNGEQFF
>TRBV29-1
CSVTSANEQFF
>TRBV10-3
CAISDSGTGNEKLFF
>TRBV29-1
CSVAKQGADGYTF
>TRBV25-1
CATTCPADTDTQYF
>TRBV30
CAWSRQSRTDTQYF